These 17 T cell receptor beta chains share one sample of origin, sequenced in a study of cytomegalovirus exposure and HLA in healthy donors. The PCR used 60 Vbeta and 13 Jbeta primers. The method was immunoSEQ multiplex PCR; TCRdb's version includes in-frame clones alone and lacks a portion of them. This sample has roughly 280,000 clones, with roughly 70% found just once. Source material: PBMCs. The receptors originated from a female donor in good health and CMV-seronegative.

V usage is TRBV10-3 and J usage is TRBJ2-7; 10 positions match TRBD2. V was clipped by 2 bases and J by 3 bases; unmatched bases: 1. Germline loops: CDR1 ENHRY, CDR2 SYGVKD. The CDR3 extends over 14 amino acids. The CDR3 sequence: CAISEIAGGYEQYF. The CDR3, as DNA: TGTGCCATCAGTGAGATAGCGGGAGGCTACGAGCAGTACTTC.

The chain uses TRBV27 and TRBJ1-6; TRBD1 aligns across 11 bases. The CDR3 extends over 18 amino acids. Per the germline V gene, CDR1 is MNHEY and CDR2 is SMNVEV (reference sequence). J lost 7 bases, V lost 2 bases, and 10 bases had no gene match. The CDR3 DNA sequence: TGTGCCAGCAGTTTAGCCCTCGGACAGGGGGCGAAGAATTCACCCCTCCACTTT. Translated, it gives CASSLALGQGAKNSPLHF.

The chain joins TRBV27 to TRBJ2-1; perhaps TRBD2 as D (5 bases). The CDR3 length is 13 residues. Trimming stripped 3 bases from V and 8 bases from J, with 11 bases between. Germline V gene data show CDR1 as MNHEY and CDR2 as SMNVEV (reference sequence). CDR3 sequence: CASSFWTADEQFF. In DNA, the CDR3 is TGTGCCAGCAGTTTTTGGACTGCGGATGAGCAGTTCTTC.

The V gene is TRBV2, the J gene TRBJ1-2; a possible D gene is TRBD1 (6 bases). The CDR3 length is 13 residues. V was trimmed by 5 bases and J by 4 bases, leaving 11 bases between them. Germline CDR1 and CDR2: SNHLY and FYNNEI. The CDR3 DNA follows: TGTGCCAGCAGTTGGGCAGGGGCCTATGGCTACACCTTC. Translation: CASSWAGAYGYTF. The full variable domain, completed using reference TRBV2 and TRBJ1-2, is EPEVTQTPSHQVTQMGQEVILRCVPISNHLYFYWYRQILGQKVEFLVSFYNNEISEKSEIFDDQFSVERPDGSNFTLKIRSTKLEDSAMYFCASSWAGAYGYTFGSGTRLTVV.

This clone was detected a few times. The chain is built from TRBV9 and TRBJ2-1; 13 nucleotides align to TRBD2. The CDR3 consists of 15 residues. The germline V gene encodes CDR1 SGDLS and CDR2 YYNGEE. The V gene end was trimmed by 2 bases and the J gene end by 6 bases; junction bases not matched to a gene: 2. The CDR3 spells CASSVGLAGVNEQFF. The CDR3, as DNA: TGTGCCAGCAGCGTCGGACTAGCGGGAGTCAATGAGCAGTTCTTC.

The chain employs TRBV19 and TRBJ2-3; a possible D gene is TRBD2 (6 bases). Trimming cost V 5 bases and J 11 bases, with 17 bases left between them. The CDR3 loop spans 13 amino acids. CDR1 LNHDA and CDR2 SQIVND come from the germline V gene (reference sequence). The CDR3 DNA reads TGTGCCAGTAGTGCTACGGCGGTGGGGGGGCAGTATTTT. Translated, it gives CASSATAVGGQYF.

This rearrangement joins TRBV5-1 to TRBJ1-5, with a weak D call TRBD1 (6 bases). Germline assignment: CDR1 SGHRS and CDR2 YFSETQ. V was trimmed by 0 bases and J by 7 bases, leaving 11 bases between them. This CDR3 is built from 14 residues. The CDR3 DNA reads as TGCGCCAGCAGCTTGGGGACAGAAACCCAGCCCCAGCATTTT. It specifies CASSLGTETQPQHF.

The J gene is TRBJ1-3, the V gene TRBV27; D is possibly TRBD1 (5 bases). Deletions cut 1 base from V and 0 bases from J, with 10 bases between. This CDR3 has 16 amino acids. Germline-derived CDR1 and CDR2 are MNHEY and SMNVEV (reference sequence). The CDR3 DNA reads as TGTGCCAGCAGTTTATACAGGCCTGACTCTGGAAACACCATATATTTT. Translation: CASSLYRPDSGNTIYF.

This clone was seen a few times. J is TRBJ2-7 and V is TRBV4-1; TRBD2 aligns across 13 bases. The CDR3 spans 16 residues. CDR1 is MGHRA, CDR2 YSYEKL, per germline. J lost 0 bases, V lost 3 bases, and 2 bases had no gene match. The CDR3 sequence is CASSQGLAGYSYEQYF. The CDR3 bases are TGCGCCAGCAGCCAGGGACTAGCGGGGTACTCCTACGAGCAGTACTTC.

V usage is TRBV27 and J usage is TRBJ2-7; 10 bases are a match to TRBD2. The germline V gene has CDR1 MNHEY and CDR2 SMNVEV (reference sequence). The CDR3 covers 20 residues. The V and J ends lost 8 bases and 3 bases, in that order; junction bases with no gene match: 25. Written as DNA, the CDR3 is TGTGCCAGCCCCTCAATAATGGGATCAGAACTAGCGGGATCCGGCTACGAGCAGTACTTC. As protein: CASPSIMGSELAGSGYEQYF.

V and J are TRBV11-2 and TRBJ2-2, with a possible D match to TRBD1 (5 bases). The germline CDR1 and CDR2 sequences are SGHAT and FQNNGV. The CDR3 runs to 17 residues. V was shortened by 5 bases and J by 3 bases, with 19 bases between the two germline ends. The CDR3 sequence is CASSLRGTILDTGELFF. The DNA for the CDR3 is TGTGCCAGCAGCCTAAGGGGAACAATCCTCGACACCGGGGAGCTGTTTTTT. The variable domain in full, completed from reference TRBV11-2 and TRBJ2-2, reads EAGVAQSPRYKIIEKRQSVAFWCNPISGHATLYWYQQILGQGPKLLIQFQNNGVVDDSQLPKDRFSAERLKGVDSTLKIQPAKLEDSAVYLCASSLRGTILDTGELFFGEGSRLTVL.

This chain uses TRBV7-8 with TRBJ1-2; 10 positions agree with TRBD1. Germline lookup yields CDR1 SGHVS and CDR2 FQNEAQ. This CDR3 has 14 amino acids. Losses at the gene ends were 1 base for V and 8 bases for J; bases not matched to a gene: 4. CDR3 sequence (DNA): TGTGCCAGCAGCTTAGGACAGGGGGCGGGGGGCTACACCTTC. Encoded protein: CASSLGQGAGGYTF.

The table lists this clone with a few counts. V usage is TRBV2 and J usage is TRBJ2-5, with D possibly being TRBD2 (7 bases). V dropped 4 bases and J dropped 5 bases, with 20 bases sitting between them. This CDR3 spans 16 amino acids. Germline V gene data show CDR1 as SNHLY and CDR2 as FYNNEI. The CDR3 protein is CASSATGTILEETQYF. The CDR3 DNA sequence: TGTGCCAGCAGTGCAACAGGGACTATCCTTGAGGAGACCCAGTACTTC.

The rearrangement links TRBV7-7 to TRBJ2-2, with 11 bases matching TRBD1. In germline, CDR1 is SSHAT, CDR2 FNYEAQ (reference sequence). V shed 2 bases and J 0 bases; nucleotides not matched to a gene: 2. This CDR3 spans 17 amino acids. The CDR3 reads CASSLRTGGPNTGELFF. The CDR3 DNA reads as TGTGCCAGCAGCTTAAGGACAGGGGGCCCGAACACCGGGGAGCTGTTTTTT.

The V and J genes are TRBV25-1 and TRBJ2-7; 10 bases match TRBD1. The CDR3 consists of 15 residues. J was trimmed by 4 bases and V by 3 bases; bases with no gene match: 6. Germline CDR1 reads MGHDK; CDR2 reads SYGVNS. CDR3 in amino acids: CASSEPTGGKYEQYF. CDR3 DNA: TGTGCCAGCAGTGAGCCGACAGGGGGCAAGTACGAGCAGTACTTC.

This clone was recorded once. This chain connects TRBV4-2 to TRBJ1-3, with 7 bases aligning to TRBD1. The CDR3 loop spans 18 amino acids. The germline CDR1 and CDR2 sequences are LGHNA and YNFKEQ. V shed 1 base and J 3 bases; nucleotides not matched to a gene: 12. The CDR3 DNA reads TGTGCCAGCAGCCAAGCCCTAACCGGGACAGTCTTTGGAAACACCATATATTTT. Translated: CASSQALTGTVFGNTIYF.

The V and J genes are TRBV15 and TRBJ1-2; D perhaps matches TRBD1 (6 bases). CDR3 length equals 14 residues. V lost 10 bases, J lost 0 bases, and 15 bases lay in between. CDR1 and CDR2 (germline): LNHNV, YYDKDF (reference sequence). CDR3 nucleotides: TGTGCCAGTGGATTGGGACAAGCTAACTATGGCTACACCTTC. Translation: CASGLGQANYGYTF. The entire variable domain, with the rest obtained from reference TRBV15 and TRBJ1-2, is as follows: DAMVIQNPRYQVTQFGKPVTLSCSQTLNHNVMYWYQQKSSQAPKLLFHYYDKDFNNEADTPDNFQSRRPNTSFCFLDIRSPGLGDTAMYLCASGLGQANYGYTFGSGTRLTVV.